The 29 T cell receptor beta chains below all came from one sample that was sequenced in a study of T cells after yellow fever vaccination. Each CDR3 protein gets one entry after TCRdb re-called the 5' RACE reads with MiXCR. Of almost 600,000 distinct CDR3 sequences in the sample, approximately 15% are singletons; the top ten hold over 13%. Material: PBMCs, obtained on the day of the yellow fever booster vaccination. The receptors here all came from a man younger than 45 who received the YFV17D yellow fever vaccine.

CDR3 sequence reads: CASSIRGREAFF. CDR3 DNA sequence: TGTGCCAGTAGTATTAGGGGCAGAGAAGCTTTCTTT. This chain links TRBV19 with TRBJ1-1; weak D call: TRBD1 (5 bases). The CDR3 sequence is 12 residues long. V was clipped by 3 bases and J by 8 bases, with 10 bases between them. Germline CDR1 reads LNHDA; CDR2 reads SQIVND (reference sequence).

The sample holds many counts of this clonotype. This rearrangement joins TRBV7-2 to TRBJ2-1; 9 positions agree with TRBD2. The CDR3 runs to 15 residues. V lost 4 bases, J lost 3 bases, and 4 bases stayed unmatched. CDR1 and CDR2 (germline): SGHTA, FQGNSA. The CDR3 sequence is CASSSTSGFYNEQFF. CDR3 DNA sequence: TGTGCCAGCAGCTCGACTAGCGGCTTCTACAATGAGCAGTTCTTC.

This clonotype was counted ten times or more. This rearrangement joins TRBV28 to TRBJ1-2, with D perhaps matching TRBD1 (6 bases). V lost 6 bases, J lost 4 bases, and 12 bases lay in between. From germline, CDR1 is MDHEN and CDR2 SYDVKM. The CDR3 contains 13 residues. The CDR3 loop is CASSSGQIYGYTF. The CDR3 DNA sequence: TGTGCCAGCAGCTCCGGACAGATCTATGGCTACACCTTC.

There are a few counts of this clonotype. CDR3: CASSEGGGNYEQYF. CDR3 coding DNA: TGCGCCAGCAGCGAGGGGGGAGGGAACTACGAGCAGTACTTC. V usage is TRBV10-1 and J usage is TRBJ2-7; weak D call: TRBD2 (7 bases). The CDR3 length is 14 residues. Germline V gives CDR1 WNHNN, CDR2 SYGVQD (reference sequence). The V end was cut by 6 bases, the J end by 3 bases, with 15 bases between.

The chain is built from TRBV6-2 or TRBV6-3 and TRBJ2-7; D possibly corresponds to TRBD2 (5 bases). Germline V gene lookup returns CDR1 MNHEY and CDR2 SVGEGT. This CDR3 spans 13 amino acids. V lost 9 bases and J lost 4, with 16 bases in between. CDR3 sequence (DNA): TGTGCCAGTCGACTCGGGAACGCGTACGAGCAGTACTTC. This sequence encodes CASRLGNAYEQYF.

This clonotype was observed many times. V and J are TRBV12-3 or TRBV12-4 and TRBJ2-7; 8 bases match TRBD1. With V trimmed by 6 bases and J by 3 bases, 7 bases remained unmatched. This CDR3 has 14 amino acids. The CDR3 loop reads CASRLRTGSYEQYF. DNA of the CDR3: TGTGCCAGCAGACTACGGACAGGGAGCTACGAGCAGTACTTC.

This clonotype was detected ten times or more. The chain has TRBV6-1 and TRBJ1-1, with 8 nucleotides matching TRBD1. CDR3 size: 14 residues. Germline values: CDR1 MNHNS, CDR2 SASEGT. J gave up 7 bases and V 6 bases, and 10 bases lay outside the gene matches. Here the CDR3 DNA reads TGTGCCAGCAGCCCCGCAGGGGGCCTGGGTGAAGCTTTCTTT. It translates to CASSPAGGLGEAFF.

The rearrangement links TRBV5-1 to TRBJ2-2; a weak D match, TRBD1 (7 bases). V lost 3 bases and J lost 5, with 14 bases in between. The germline V gene has CDR1 SGHRS and CDR2 YFSETQ. This CDR3 has 15 residues. DNA for the CDR3: TGCGCCAGCAGCTCCACGGCGGGACAGACCGGGGAGCTGTTTTTT. Encoded protein: CASSSTAGQTGELFF.

The CDR3 DNA reads as TGTGCCAGCAGTTTTTTGCCAAATGAGCAGTTCTTC. It codes for CASSFLPNEQFF. V usage is TRBV12-3 or TRBV12-4 and J usage is TRBJ2-1, with no clear D. The CDR3 runs 12 residues. Trimming took 3 bases from V and 7 from J, leaving 7 bases between them.

This clonotype turned up a few times. The chain employs TRBV5-6 and TRBJ2-3; 7 bases align to TRBD1. This CDR3 has 14 residues. CDR1 is SGHDT and CDR2 is YYEEEE in the germline V gene. J lost 4 bases, V lost 2 bases, and 4 bases had no gene match. The CDR3: CASSFGTDSDTQYF. CDR3 DNA: TGTGCCAGCAGCTTCGGGACAGATTCAGATACGCAGTATTTT. The whole variable domain, remainder taken from reference TRBV5-6 and TRBJ2-3, is DAGVTQSPTHLIKTRGQQVTLRCSPKSGHDTVSWYQQALGQGPQFIFQYYEEEERQRGNFPDRFSGHQFPNYSSELNVNALLLGDSALYLCASSFGTDSDTQYFGPGTRLTVL.

With respect to this clonotype: Given a much more abundant clone one base away, this may be a read error. This chain uses TRBV5-6 with TRBJ2-2; a possible D gene is TRBD2 (5 bases). The germline CDR1 and CDR2 sequences are SGHDT and YYEEEE. This CDR3 spans 15 amino acids. The CDR3 is CASSFRGLNAGELFF. CDR3 nucleotides: TGTGCCAGCAGCTTTAGAGGGCTGAACGCCGGGGAGCTGTTTTTT.

This clonotype was seen a handful of times. J is TRBJ1-2 and V is TRBV7-9; 9 positions match TRBD1. This CDR3 contains 15 residues. Germline values: CDR1 SEHNR, CDR2 FQNEAQ (reference sequence). Losses at the gene ends were 4 bases for V and 4 bases for J; bases not matched to a gene: 7. In nucleotides, the CDR3 is TGTGCCAGCAGCTCGGGGACAGGGTTGGCCTATGGCTACACCTTC. Encoded protein: CASSSGTGLAYGYTF.

This chain joins TRBV12-3 or TRBV12-4 and TRBJ2-1; D may be TRBD1 (5 bases). The CDR3 extends over 12 amino acids. Trimming pared 3 bases from V and 8 bases from J, leaving 8 bases between. Here the CDR3 DNA reads TGTGCCAGCAGTTTTGGGGCCCATGAGCAGTTCTTC. It encodes CASSFGAHEQFF.

This rearrangement joins TRBV6-5 to TRBJ2-1; D may be TRBD1 or TRBD2 (7 bases each). The CDR3 has 16 amino acids. V was clipped by 4 bases and J by 2 bases, with 15 bases between them. From germline, CDR1 is MNHEY and CDR2 SVGAGI. This CDR3 reads CASSSERDRPYNEQFF. CDR3 DNA sequence: TGTGCCAGCAGTTCGGAGCGGGACAGACCCTACAATGAGCAGTTCTTC.

This clonotype was seen more than once but under ten times. The chain combines TRBV7-2 with TRBJ1-1; TRBD1 agrees at 7 bases. CDR1 SGHTA and CDR2 FQGNSA come from the germline V gene. J lost 0 bases, V lost 4 bases, and 5 bases had no gene match. The CDR3 is 15 residues long. Written as DNA, the CDR3 is TGTGCCAGCAGCTCTCAAGGGGGCATGAACACTGAAGCTTTCTTT. Translating it yields CASSSQGGMNTEAFF.

This chain uses TRBV7-9 with TRBJ2-5, with 11 bases matching TRBD1. From germline, CDR1 is SEHNR and CDR2 FQNEAQ (reference sequence). This CDR3 contains 16 residues. V dropped 5 bases and J dropped 6; count of bases not matched to a gene: 11. CDR3 residues: CASSENLGQGAKTQYF. The CDR3 DNA reads TGTGCCAGCAGCGAAAACCTAGGACAGGGGGCAAAGACCCAGTACTTC.

This clonotype was counted only a few times. V usage is TRBV7-6 and J usage is TRBJ2-1; 10 nucleotides align to TRBD2. Germline loops: CDR1 SGHVS, CDR2 FNYEAQ. The CDR3 is 16 residues long. With V trimmed by 5 bases and J by 2 bases, 6 bases remained unmatched. In DNA, the CDR3 is TGTGCCAGCAGCGACGGACTAGCGGAGACCTACAATGAGCAGTTCTTC. Translating it yields CASSDGLAETYNEQFF.

The chain uses TRBV29-1 and TRBJ2-5; 14 nucleotides align to TRBD2. This CDR3 region has 14 residues. Germline values: CDR1 SQVTM, CDR2 ANQGSEA. After removal of 6 bases from V and 5 bases from J, the junction contained 5 bases not matched to a gene. CDR3 in DNA: TGCAGCGTCAAGGGACTAGCGGGAGTGGAGACCCAGTACTTC. Its protein is CSVKGLAGVETQYF.

This clonotype has more than one count but fewer than ten. This chain connects TRBV27 to TRBJ1-1, with D possibly TRBD1 on 5 matching bases. The germline V gene has CDR1 MNHEY and CDR2 SMNVEV (reference sequence). Trimming removed 3 bases at V and 1 base at J, with 9 bases between. There are 14 residues in the CDR3. CDR3 nucleotide sequence: TGTGCCAGCAGTTTGGGGCTTCCGAACACTGAAGCTTTCTTT. It translates to CASSLGLPNTEAFF.

J is TRBJ2-1 and V is TRBV3-1, with a tentative D call TRBD1 (6 bases). Germline assignment: CDR1 LGHDT and CDR2 YNNKEL (reference sequence). CDR3 length: 16 amino acids. V lost 0 bases, J lost 2 bases, and 11 bases lay in between. The DNA for the CDR3 is TGTGCCAGCAGCCAAGAAACAGGGAAGCCCTACAATGAGCAGTTCTTC. Protein product: CASSQETGKPYNEQFF.

The chain has TRBV10-3 and TRBJ2-7, with TRBD2 identical over 9 bases. In germline, CDR1 is ENHRY, CDR2 SYGVKD. The CDR3 contains 16 residues. Trimming at V came to 0 bases and at J to 5 bases, leaving 8 bases not matched to a gene. CDR3: CAISESMLAGWDEQYF. In DNA, the CDR3 is TGTGCCATCAGTGAGTCTATGCTAGCGGGATGGGACGAGCAGTACTTC.

This clonotype was detected only a few times. The chain carries TRBV29-1 and TRBJ1-1; D is possibly TRBD1 (6 bases). V lost 2 bases, J lost 1 base, and 17 bases lay in between. The CDR3 spans 16 residues. The germline gives CDR1 SQVTM, CDR2 ANQGSEA. Here the CDR3 reads CSVELVRDTANTEAFF. The CDR3 DNA is TGCAGCGTTGAATTAGTTCGGGACACCGCGAACACTGAAGCTTTCTTT.

This clonotype was recorded many times. The chain's CDR3 is CASSLELAGGNEQFF. The DNA for the CDR3 is TGTGCCAGCAGCTTGGAGCTGGCGGGAGGTAATGAGCAGTTCTTC. The chain combines TRBV7-2 with TRBJ2-1; 8 bases are a match to TRBD2. This CDR3 comprises 15 residues. From germline, CDR1 is SGHTA and CDR2 FQGNSA. Losses at the gene ends were 3 bases for V and 7 bases for J; bases not matched to a gene: 8.

There are many counts of this clonotype. The gene calls are TRBV20-1 and TRBJ2-3, with 11 bases identical to TRBD2. The CDR3 covers 15 residues. Germline CDR1 reads DFQATT; CDR2 reads SNEGSKA (reference sequence). J was trimmed by 2 bases and V by 4 bases; bases with no gene match: 5. The CDR3 loop is CSATLAGAPTDTQYF. The CDR3 nucleotides are TGCAGTGCTACACTAGCGGGAGCCCCCACAGATACGCAGTATTTT.

The table lists this clonotype with a few counts. The chain carries TRBV5-1 and TRBJ1-2, with D maybe TRBD1 (6 bases). The CDR3 contains 14 residues. Looked up from germline, CDR1 is SGHRS and CDR2 is YFSETQ. With 0 bases removed from V and 3 bases from J, the gap between germline ends came to 9 bases. For the CDR3, the DNA is TGCGCCAGCAGCTTGGCTCGACAGGACTATGGCTACACCTTC. Translating it yields CASSLARQDYGYTF.

This clonotype appeared a few times. The chain couples TRBV5-4 to TRBJ2-1, with D maybe TRBD1 (6 bases). The CDR3 is 14 residues long. V gave up 3 bases and J gave up 4 bases, with 11 bases separating them. Per the germline V gene, CDR1 is SGHNT and CDR2 is YYREEE (reference sequence). CDR3: CASSSRGIYNEQFF. The DNA for the CDR3 is TGTGCCAGCAGCTCCAGGGGAATTTACAATGAGCAGTTCTTC.

The rearrangement uses TRBV24-1 and TRBJ2-1; the match to TRBD2 covers 8 bases. The ends lost 5 bases at V and 5 bases at J; junction bases unmatched: 1. The V gene's germline CDR1 is KGHDR and CDR2 SFDVKD. The CDR3 length is 13 residues. The CDR3 DNA follows: TGTGCCACCAGTGCACTAGCGGACAATGAGCAGTTCTTC. Protein: CATSALADNEQFF.

The chain recombines TRBV5-6 with TRBJ2-7, with 11 nucleotides matching TRBD2. V lost 4 bases, J lost 2 bases, and 5 bases stayed unmatched. CDR3 length equals 15 residues. Germline assignment: CDR1 SGHDT and CDR2 YYEEEE. CDR3 protein: CASSALAGGTYEQYF. The CDR3 region has the DNA TGTGCCAGCAGCGCGTTAGCGGGAGGGACCTACGAGCAGTACTTC.

This clonotype has a handful of counts. This chain connects TRBV7-2 to TRBJ1-2; 8 positions match TRBD1. This CDR3 has 14 amino acids. Unmatched junction bases numbered 4, after V lost 0 bases and J lost 7 bases. Germline CDR1 and CDR2: SGHTA and FQGNSA. In nucleotides, the CDR3 is TGTGCCAGCAGCTTAGCAATGACAGGGGCTGGCTACACCTTC. Amino acid sequence: CASSLAMTGAGYTF.